This T cell receptor beta chain was sequenced in a study of pediatric ulcerative colitis. The protocol was immunoSEQ multiplex PCR, while the TCRdb copy is restricted to in-frame clones and leaves out a portion. The profile shows tens of thousands of clones, 77% of them singletons. V gave up 3 bases and J gave up 7 bases; unmatched junction bases: 6. Germline assignment: CDR1 MNHEY and CDR2 SMNVEV (reference sequence). This CDR3 has 15 amino acids. J is TRBJ1-5 and V is TRBV27; 10 nucleotides match TRBD1. The TCR was taken from a boy aged 5-17 years with moderate ulcerative colitis. The specimen was blood. The CDR3 protein is CASSFRTGGIQPQHF. The CDR3 DNA reads as TGTGCCAGCAGTTTTAGGACAGGGGGTATCCAGCCCCAGCATTTT.